The 31 T cell receptor beta chains given below trace back to one sample, sequenced in a study of blood T cell repertoires in COVID-19 (dated by TCRdb to about 2020). The library was obtained by the immunoSEQ multiplex PCR assay. The table was pulled from immuneACCESS by TCRdb, which kept in-frame rearrangements only. Such tables lose some clones; where checked, under half of the loss comes from unresolved V genes, and the rest has no known cause. The sample yields around 94,000 clones; 84% were counted once. The ten largest clones capture roughly 4.4% of the sample. Material for sequencing was peripheral blood. The source is a human donor in a cohort sampled during active COVID-19.

The chain uses TRBV6-2 or TRBV6-3 and TRBJ1-2; 8 nucleotides align to TRBD1. Germline V CDR1 and CDR2: MNHEY, SVGEGT. The CDR3 loop spans 17 amino acids. Trimming removed 0 bases from V and 4 bases from J; junction bases left unmatched: 10. The CDR3 DNA follows: TGTGCCAGCAGTTACTCGCGGACAGGGACTTTTTTCTATGGCTACACCTTC. This codes for CASSYSRTGTFFYGYTF.

J is TRBJ1-4 and V is TRBV19; the D is unclear. Germline assignment: CDR1 LNHDA and CDR2 SQIVND (reference sequence). V lost 5 bases to trimming and J lost 0 bases, with 10 bases between them. The CDR3 runs to 15 residues. Here the CDR3 reads CASSLLSATNEKLFF. The DNA for the CDR3 is TGTGCCAGTAGTCTCCTGAGTGCAACTAATGAAAAACTGTTTTTT.

V gene TRBV14 combines with J gene TRBJ1-2, with D tentatively TRBD1 (5 bases). The ends were cut back, 4 bases at V and 8 bases at J, with 14 bases in the middle. The CDR3 sequence is 13 residues long. CDR1 and CDR2 (germline): SGHDN, FVKESK. This chain's CDR3 is CASSPTTRGGYTF. Written as DNA, the CDR3 is TGTGCCAGCAGCCCCACCACCCGGGGGGGCTACACCTTC.

The rearrangement joins TRBV5-3 to TRBJ2-5, with 12 positions matching TRBD2. Being an ORF, TRBV5-3 has a function that is uncertain. The CDR3 length is 18 residues. Losses at the gene ends were 0 bases for V and 5 bases for J; bases not matched to a gene: 11. In DNA form, the CDR3 reads TGTGCCAGAAGCTTGGGGGCGGGACTAGCGGGTTACCGGGAGACCCAGTACTTC. It yields the protein CARSLGAGLAGYRETQYF.

The chain couples TRBV4-3 to TRBJ2-5; D perhaps matches TRBD1 (5 bases). The V gene lost 0 bases and the J gene lost 1 base, with 15 bases spanning the gap. In germline, CDR1 is LGHNA, CDR2 YSLEER. The CDR3 runs to 17 residues. In nucleotides, the CDR3 is TGCGCCAGCAGCCAAGATCATCGACCGCAGGGCCAAGAGACCCAGTACTTC. This gives the protein CASSQDHRPQGQETQYF.

This chain links TRBV4-1 with TRBJ2-1; 8 nucleotides match TRBD1. Trimming removed 0 bases from V and 0 bases from J; junction bases left unmatched: 16. Germline V gene data show CDR1 as MGHRA and CDR2 as YSYEKL. The CDR3 contains 21 residues. The CDR3 DNA sequence: TGCGCCAGCAGCCAAGATCGACCAGGGGGCGCTGGCCCCAGCTCCTACAATGAGCAGTTCTTC. This gives the protein CASSQDRPGGAGPSSYNEQFF.

The CDR3 region is CASNQRGATDTQYF. The CDR3 DNA is TGTGCCAGTAATCAGCGGGGGGCCACAGATACGCAGTATTTT. This sequence joins TRBV19 and TRBJ2-3; TRBD2 agrees at 9 bases. Per the germline V gene, CDR1 is LNHDA and CDR2 is SQIVND (reference sequence). After removal of 7 bases from V and 2 bases from J, the junction contained 4 bases not matched to a gene. The CDR3 has 14 amino acids.

The chain has TRBV7-8 and TRBJ1-2; 9 positions agree with TRBD1. Losses at the gene ends were 4 bases for V and 4 bases for J; bases not matched to a gene: 7. CDR3 length: 15 residues. CDR1 and CDR2 (germline): SGHVS, FQNEAQ. The CDR3 loop is CASSSQDRGVYGYTF. Written as DNA, the CDR3 is TGTGCCAGCAGCTCCCAGGACAGGGGCGTCTATGGCTACACCTTC.

This chain connects TRBV2 to TRBJ1-6, with D maybe TRBD1 (5 bases). CDR3 size: 14 residues. Germline loops: CDR1 SNHLY, CDR2 FYNNEI. Trimming took off 6 bases at V and 7 bases at J, with 13 bases between the two ends. The CDR3 is CASSRDGGNSPLHF. CDR3 in DNA: TGTGCCAGCAGCCGCGACGGGGGAAATTCACCCCTCCACTTT.

The rearrangement joins TRBV6-5 to TRBJ1-5; weak D call: TRBD1 (5 bases). V lost 6 bases, J lost 4 bases, and 16 bases lay in between. Per the germline V gene, CDR1 is MNHEY and CDR2 is SVGAGI. This CDR3 region has 15 residues. The CDR3 sequence: CASRPPRGLNQPQHF. The CDR3, as DNA: TGTGCCAGCAGACCCCCAAGGGGCCTGAATCAGCCCCAGCATTTT.

The V and J genes are TRBV7-8 and TRBJ1-1; 8 bases agree with TRBD1. With 5 bases clipped from V and 3 bases from J, the junction kept 14 bases outside the gene matches. This CDR3 is built from 17 residues. The germline CDR1 and CDR2 sequences are SGHVS and FQNEAQ. CDR3 loop: CASSPRGFRGQHTEAFF. DNA for the CDR3: TGTGCCAGCAGCCCGAGGGGGTTCAGGGGGCAACACACTGAAGCTTTCTTT.

The chain links TRBV7-9 to TRBJ1-2, with a possible D match to TRBD1 (5 bases). The CDR3 totals 17 residues. Germline CDR1 reads SEHNR; CDR2 reads FQNEAQ (reference sequence). V was trimmed by 1 base and J by 7 bases, leaving 22 bases between them. CDR3 loop: CASSLVRGQGGGSGYTF. The CDR3 region has the DNA TGTGCCAGCAGCTTAGTTCGTGGGCAGGGAGGAGGGAGTGGCTACACCTTC. The whole variable domain, remainder taken from reference TRBV7-9 and TRBJ1-2, is DTGVSQNPRHKITKRGQNVTFRCDPISEHNRLYWYRQTLGQGPEFLTYFQNEAQLEKSRLLSDRFSAERPKGSFSTLEIQRTEQGDSAMYLCASSLVRGQGGGSGYTFGSGTRLTVV.

The rearrangement uses TRBV5-1 and TRBJ2-1; D might be TRBD1 (5 bases). CDR1 and CDR2 (germline): SGHRS, YFSETQ. This CDR3 has 16 amino acids. The V and J ends lost 1 base and 9 bases respectively, with 20 bases between them. The CDR3 loop reads CASSLTAGSLPGEQFF. The CDR3 DNA sequence: TGCGCCAGCAGCTTGACGGCAGGGTCCCTCCCAGGTGAGCAGTTCTTC.

The rearrangement joins TRBV24-1 to TRBJ2-5; D unresolved. Trimming stripped 0 bases from V and 5 bases from J, with 9 bases between. CDR1 and CDR2 from the germline V gene are KGHDR and SFDVKD. The length of the CDR3 is 14 residues. The CDR3 DNA sequence: TGTGCCACCAGTGATTTGACAAGCGCGGAGACCCAGTACTTC. It yields the protein CATSDLTSAETQYF.

The rearrangement uses TRBV28 and TRBJ1-5, with TRBD1 identical over 8 bases. There are 15 residues in the CDR3. J lost 5 bases, V lost 6 bases, and 9 bases had no gene match. Per the germline V gene, CDR1 is MDHEN and CDR2 is SYDVKM. The CDR3 sequence is CASRLLRGPYQPQHF. The CDR3 DNA sequence: TGTGCCAGCAGGCTACTCAGGGGGCCGTATCAGCCCCAGCATTTT. The whole variable domain, filled in from reference TRBV28 and TRBJ1-5, reads DVKVTQSSRYLVKRTGEKVFLECVQDMDHENMFWYRQDPGLGLRLIYFSYDVKMKEKGDIPEGYSVSREKKERFSLILESASTNQTSMYLCASRLLRGPYQPQHFGDGTRLSIL.

The rearrangement uses TRBV6-6 and TRBJ2-3, with a tentative D call TRBD1 (5 bases). The germline CDR1 and CDR2 sequences are MNHNY and SVGAGI (reference sequence). The CDR3 loop spans 12 amino acids. Trimming removed 5 bases at V and 6 bases at J, with 9 bases between. CDR3 loop: CASSPGRDTQYF. CDR3 in DNA: TGTGCCAGCAGTCCAGGGCGGGATACGCAGTATTTT.

The genes are TRBV10-1 and TRBJ1-2; 8 bases line up with TRBD1. Looked up from germline, CDR1 is WNHNN and CDR2 is SYGVQD (reference sequence). CDR3 length: 12 residues. J gave up 8 bases and V 6 bases, and 5 bases lay outside the gene matches. CDR3 DNA sequence: TGCGCCAGCAGCCAGGGGGCTTGGGGCTACACCTTC. It is translated as CASSQGAWGYTF.

This sequence joins TRBV7-9 and TRBJ2-5; TRBD1 aligns across 11 bases. V was clipped by 4 bases and J by 5 bases; unmatched bases: 9. Germline V gene sequence: CDR1 SEHNR, CDR2 FQNEAQ (reference sequence). CDR3 length: 16 amino acids. The DNA for the CDR3 is TGTGCCAGCAGCTCGTGGGTCGGGACAGGGGGGGAGACCCAGTACTTC. This codes for CASSSWVGTGGETQYF.

V is TRBV28 and J is TRBJ1-1, with D possibly being TRBD1 (6 bases). The CDR3 totals 15 residues. Between the trimmed V and J ends, which lost 6 bases and 0 bases, there was a span of 14 bases. CDR1 is MDHEN and CDR2 is SYDVKM in the germline V gene. The CDR3 region has the DNA TGTGCCAGCAGCGCCCCCCAGGGGATGAACACTGAAGCTTTCTTT. Translated: CASSAPQGMNTEAFF.

The J gene is TRBJ1-2, the V gene TRBV2, with 8 bases matching TRBD1. CDR1 and CDR2 (germline): SNHLY, FYNNEI. V lost 2 bases to trimming and J lost 8 bases; unmatched junction nucleotides: 13. The CDR3 is made up of 16 amino acids. CDR3 in DNA: TGTGCCAGCAGTGAATCGGGGACAGGAACCTCGCAGGGCTACACCTTC. This sequence encodes CASSESGTGTSQGYTF. Combining the CDR3 with reference TRBV2 and TRBJ1-2 gives the whole variable domain EPEVTQTPSHQVTQMGQEVILRCVPISNHLYFYWYRQILGQKVEFLVSFYNNEISEKSEIFDDQFSVERPDGSNFTLKIRSTKLEDSAMYFCASSESGTGTSQGYTFGSGTRLTVV.

This chain uses TRBV7-8 with TRBJ2-5; 10 nucleotides line up with TRBD1. Germline loops: CDR1 SGHVS, CDR2 FQNEAQ. Trimming removed 4 bases from V and 5 bases from J; junction bases left unmatched: 1. This CDR3 has 13 amino acids. The chain's CDR3 is CASSSGQGETQYF. In DNA form, the CDR3 reads TGTGCCAGCAGCTCGGGACAGGGGGAGACCCAGTACTTC. Based on the CDR3 plus reference TRBV7-8 and TRBJ2-5, the full variable domain is GAGVSQSPRYKVAKRGQDVALRCDPISGHVSLFWYQQALGQGPEFLTYFQNEAQLDKSGLPSDRFFAERPEGSVSTLKIQRTQQEDSAVYLCASSSGQGETQYFGPGTRLLVL.

V usage is TRBV5-4 and J usage is TRBJ2-1, with 10 bases matching TRBD2. CDR1 is SGHNT, CDR2 YYREEE, per germline (reference sequence). V dropped 5 bases and J dropped 2; count of bases not matched to a gene: 10. The CDR3 is made up of 17 amino acids. CDR3 protein: CASRMGSGLATYNEQFF. CDR3 coding DNA: TGTGCCAGCAGAATGGGTTCGGGACTAGCGACCTACAATGAGCAGTTCTTC.

CDR3 sequence (DNA): TGTGCCAGCAGTGGCAGGAATTCACCCCTCCACTTT. It yields the protein CASSGRNSPLHF. The genes are TRBV2 and TRBJ1-6; D remains ambiguous. V lost 4 bases, J lost 7 bases, and 5 bases lay in between. Germline V gene sequence: CDR1 SNHLY, CDR2 FYNNEI. CDR3 length: 12 residues.

This chain uses TRBV20-1 with TRBJ2-5, with 7 bases lining up with TRBD1. The CDR3 loop spans 13 amino acids. Germline loops: CDR1 DFQATT, CDR2 SNEGSKA (reference sequence). Trimming took 3 bases from V and 3 from J; bases not matched to a gene: 4. The CDR3 DNA reads TGCAGTGCTAGTCCCGGGACAGAAGAGACCCAGTACTTC. Protein sequence: CSASPGTEETQYF.

The chain couples TRBV11-1 to TRBJ2-2; unclear D gene. Germline V CDR1 and CDR2: SGHAT, FQDESV (reference sequence). V was cut by 5 bases and J by 6 bases, with 13 bases left in between. This CDR3 has 14 amino acids. CDR3 coding DNA: TGTGCCAGCAGCCAAGACTTATTATCCGGGGAGCTGTTTTTT. This sequence encodes CASSQDLLSGELFF.

This rearrangement joins TRBV12-5 to TRBJ2-1, with 10 bases aligning to TRBD1. This CDR3 region has 16 residues. The V and J ends lost 7 bases and 4 bases, in that order; junction bases with no gene match: 10. Germline CDR1 is LGHNT and CDR2 is FRNRAP. The CDR3 here is CASAIETGGAYNEQFF. For the CDR3, the DNA is TGTGCTAGTGCTATTGAGACAGGGGGCGCGTACAATGAGCAGTTCTTC.

The J gene is TRBJ2-7, the V gene TRBV2, with D possibly being TRBD2 (6 bases). The germline V and J ends were trimmed by 0 bases and 4 bases, with 10 bases remaining between them. CDR1 is SNHLY, CDR2 FYNNEI, per germline. The CDR3 has 14 amino acids. The DNA for the CDR3 is TGTGCCAGCAGTGAAGCGGGACTCTTTTACGAGCAGTACTTC. It specifies CASSEAGLFYEQYF.

This rearrangement joins TRBV7-9 to TRBJ2-3, with 9 bases fitting TRBD2. Germline V gene lookup returns CDR1 SEHNR and CDR2 FQNEAQ (reference sequence). The ends lost 1 base at V and 3 bases at J; junction bases unmatched: 8. This CDR3 is 17 amino acids long. CDR3 nucleotide sequence: TGTGCCAGCAGCTTAGGATGGACTAGCGAGGAGACAGATACGCAGTATTTT. It yields the protein CASSLGWTSEETDTQYF.

The chain links TRBV19 to TRBJ2-3; D is uncertain. V lost 1 base to trimming and J lost 2 bases, with 7 bases between them. This CDR3 has 14 amino acids. The germline V gene encodes CDR1 LNHDA and CDR2 SQIVND (reference sequence). CDR3 region: CASSIGLFTDTQYF. CDR3 DNA: TGTGCCAGTAGTATAGGTCTGTTCACAGATACGCAGTATTTT.

The V call is TRBV6-2 or TRBV6-3, the J call TRBJ2-3, with 8 nucleotides matching TRBD1. Germline CDR1 reads MNHEY; CDR2 reads SVGEGT. Trimming at V came to 5 bases and at J to 0 bases, leaving 4 bases not matched to a gene. This CDR3 has 15 residues. CDR3 nucleotide sequence: TGTGCCAGCAGTACAAGGACAGGGAGCACAGATACGCAGTATTTT. Amino acids: CASSTRTGSTDTQYF.

The chain employs TRBV6-5 and TRBJ2-7; 12 nucleotides align to TRBD1. The germline V gene encodes CDR1 MNHEY and CDR2 SVGAGI. The ends lost 5 bases at V and 4 bases at J; junction bases unmatched: 6. This CDR3 has 15 residues. The CDR3 is CASSPGQGARYEQYF. In DNA, the CDR3 is TGTGCCAGCAGTCCGGGACAGGGGGCTCGGTACGAGCAGTACTTC.